The 14 T cell receptor beta chains below come from one sample, sequenced in a study of T cell responses to AZD1222 COVID-19 vaccine. The data were produced by immunoSEQ multiplex PCR, yet TCRdb's version contains in-frame clones alone and is incomplete. The sample carries roughly 140,000 clones, 90% recorded once. The starting material was peripheral blood, obtained 28 days after the second AZD1222 dose. The receptor set was obtained from an adult who received the AZD1222 COVID-19 vaccine.

The J gene is TRBJ2-1, the V gene TRBV11-2; 7 nucleotides match TRBD1. This CDR3 contains 18 residues. V gave up 5 bases and J gave up 1 base; unmatched junction bases: 14. Germline V gene sequence: CDR1 SGHAT, CDR2 FQNNGV. CDR3 nucleotide sequence: TGTGCCAGCAGCCAGAGGATGCAGGGGGAACTATCCTACAATGAGCAGTTCTTC. Its protein is CASSQRMQGELSYNEQFF.

V gene TRBV11-2 combines with J gene TRBJ2-7, with 8 bases matching TRBD2. The V segment lost 4 bases and the J segment 1 base; nucleotides outside the gene matches: 6. Germline lookup yields CDR1 SGHAT and CDR2 FQNNGV. The CDR3 totals 15 residues. The CDR3: CASSSVLAGSYEQYF. CDR3 sequence (DNA): TGTGCCAGCAGCTCGGTGCTAGCGGGTTCCTACGAGCAGTACTTC.

The chain joins TRBV29-1 to TRBJ1-2; D is unclear. Germline loops: CDR1 SQVTM, CDR2 ANQGSEA. The CDR3 length is 17 residues. The germline V and J ends were trimmed by 4 bases and 0 bases, with 21 bases remaining between them. Here the CDR3 reads CSVVPTGREGTNYGYTF. Here the CDR3 DNA reads TGCAGCGTTGTTCCTACGGGGAGGGAGGGCACTAACTATGGCTACACCTTC.

This chain links TRBV7-2 with TRBJ1-1, with D possibly matching TRBD1 (5 bases). CDR1 is SGHTA, CDR2 FQGNSA, per germline. The CDR3 is 15 residues long. The V gene lost 3 bases and the J gene lost 2 bases, with 13 bases spanning the gap. The CDR3 DNA is TGTGCCAGCAGCTTTAGGGGTACGGGTAACACTGAAGCTTTCTTT. Its protein is CASSFRGTGNTEAFF.

J is TRBJ2-1 and V is TRBV13; D is unclear. This CDR3 comprises 14 residues. Germline CDR1 and CDR2: PRHDT and FYEKMQ (reference sequence). With 0 bases removed from V and 12 bases from J, the gap between germline ends came to 15 bases. The CDR3 DNA sequence: TGTGCCAGCAGCTTAGGCCAAGCCGCTATCTGGCAGTTCTTC. Residues: CASSLGQAAIWQFF.

This chain joins TRBV7-2 and TRBJ2-1; tentative D call: TRBD2 (6 bases). CDR1 SGHTA and CDR2 FQGNSA come from the germline V gene. Trimming pared 5 bases from V and 0 bases from J, leaving 11 bases between. The CDR3 has 15 residues. The CDR3 DNA reads TGTGCCAGCAGCCGTAGCGGAGCCTCCTACAATGAGCAGTTCTTC. It encodes CASSRSGASYNEQFF.

The chain has TRBV5-1 and TRBJ1-3, with D perhaps matching TRBD1 (5 bases). Germline CDR1 SGHRS, CDR2 YFSETQ. Trimming took 0 bases from V and 0 from J, leaving 10 bases between them. The CDR3 sequence is 16 residues long. The DNA of the CDR3 is TGCGCCAGCAGCTTGGATGGGACCGGCTCTGGAAACACCATATATTTT. Translated: CASSLDGTGSGNTIYF.

This clone was detected a few times. This sequence joins TRBV5-1 and TRBJ1-4; D uncertain. This CDR3 has 11 residues. Germline V lookup: CDR1 SGHRS, CDR2 YFSETQ. V lost 5 bases, J lost 1 base, and 0 bases lay in between. This CDR3 reads CASRTNEKLFF. In DNA, the CDR3 is TGCGCCAGCAGAACTAATGAAAAACTGTTTTTT.

V and J are TRBV19 and TRBJ1-6, with D tentatively TRBD1 (6 bases). The CDR3 is 14 residues long. Looked up from germline, CDR1 is LNHDA and CDR2 is SQIVND (reference sequence). DNA for the CDR3: TGTGCGGCGAAGGGGGAGTCCTATAATTCACCCCTCCACTTT. This gives the protein CAAKGESYNSPLHF. The entire variable domain, with the rest obtained from reference TRBV19 and TRBJ1-6, is as follows: DGGITQSPKYLFRKEGQNVTLSCEQNLNHDAMYWYRQDPGQGLRLIYYSQIVNDFQKGDIAEGYSVSREKKESFPLTVTSAQKNPTAFYLCAAKGESYNSPLHFGNGTRLTVT.

The chain uses TRBV9 and TRBJ1-2; a possible D gene is TRBD1 (5 bases). CDR3 length: 14 residues. V dropped 3 bases and J dropped 0 bases, with 9 bases sitting between them. Germline values: CDR1 SGDLS, CDR2 YYNGEE. The CDR3 reads CASSEGTSNYGYTF. The CDR3 region has the DNA TGTGCCAGCAGCGAAGGGACTTCTAACTATGGCTACACCTTC.

The V call is TRBV4-3, the J call TRBJ1-2, with D maybe TRBD1 (5 bases). The germline V gene has CDR1 LGHNA and CDR2 YSLEER. The CDR3 loop spans 16 amino acids. V was pared by 1 base and J by 7 bases, with 19 bases between. CDR3 nucleotides: TGCGCCAGCAGCCAAGGAGGGGCCGGGCTGTCGGGTGGCTACACCTTC. Amino acid sequence: CASSQGGAGLSGGYTF.

This clone was recorded only once. The CDR3, as DNA: TGTGCCAGCAGTCCATCCCCTAGCGGGAGTCCGTTCTTC. Protein sequence: CASSPSPSGSPFF. V and J are TRBV27 and TRBJ2-1; 10 nucleotides agree with TRBD2. The CDR3 is 13 amino acids. Germline V CDR1 and CDR2: MNHEY, SMNVEV (reference sequence). Germline trimming cut 5 bases from V and 15 bases from J; bases unmatched to any gene: 10.

The V gene is TRBV5-4, the J gene TRBJ2-3, with TRBD1 identical over 10 bases. Germline V gives CDR1 SGHNT, CDR2 YYREEE (reference sequence). Trimming removed 0 bases from V and 3 bases from J; junction bases left unmatched: 7. The CDR3 contains 17 residues. The CDR3 bases are TGTGCCAGCAGCTTGGGACAGGGGGCATTTAGTACAGATACGCAGTATTTT. This encodes CASSLGQGAFSTDTQYF.

V gene TRBV5-1 combines with J gene TRBJ1-6; 11 nucleotides match TRBD1. V shed 5 bases, J shed 9 bases, and the junction held 10 bases outside the gene matches. CDR3 length equals 16 residues. The germline V gene encodes CDR1 SGHRS and CDR2 YFSETQ. The CDR3 spells CASRYDRTGGGSPLHF. The CDR3 DNA is TGCGCCAGCAGGTACGACCGGACAGGGGGCGGTTCACCCCTCCACTTT.